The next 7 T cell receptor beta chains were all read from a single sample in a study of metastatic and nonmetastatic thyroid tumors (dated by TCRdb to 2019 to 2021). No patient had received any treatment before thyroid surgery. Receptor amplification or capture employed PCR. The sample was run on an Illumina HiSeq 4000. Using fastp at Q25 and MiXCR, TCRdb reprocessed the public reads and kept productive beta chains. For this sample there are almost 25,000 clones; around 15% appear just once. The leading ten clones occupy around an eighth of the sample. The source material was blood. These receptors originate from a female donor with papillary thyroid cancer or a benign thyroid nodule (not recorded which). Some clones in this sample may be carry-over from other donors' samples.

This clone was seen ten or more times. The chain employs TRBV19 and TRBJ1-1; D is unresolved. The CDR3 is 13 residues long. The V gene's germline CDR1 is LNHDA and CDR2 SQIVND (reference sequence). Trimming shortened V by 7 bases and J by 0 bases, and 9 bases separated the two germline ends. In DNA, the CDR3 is TGTGCCAGTAATGGTTATTTGAACACTGAAGCTTTCTTT. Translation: CASNGYLNTEAFF. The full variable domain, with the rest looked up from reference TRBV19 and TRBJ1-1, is DGGITQSPKYLFRKEGQNVTLSCEQNLNHDAMYWYRQDPGQGLRLIYYSQIVNDFQKGDIAEGYSVSREKKESFPLTVTSAQKNPTAFYLCASNGYLNTEAFFGQGTRLTVV.

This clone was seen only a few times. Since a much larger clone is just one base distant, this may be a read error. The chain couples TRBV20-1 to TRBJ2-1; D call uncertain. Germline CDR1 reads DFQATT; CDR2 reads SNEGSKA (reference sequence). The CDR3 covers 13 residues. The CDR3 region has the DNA TGCAGTGCTAGAGATCAGTTGACGCCGGTTTGGCTCTTC. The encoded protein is CSARDQLTPVWLF.

CDR3: CSARGTSVGYGYTF. CDR3 in DNA: TGCAGTGCTAGAGGGACCAGTGTCGGCTATGGCTACACCTTC. The chain is built from TRBV20-1 and TRBJ1-2; no definite D call. Germline V lookup: CDR1 DFQATT, CDR2 SNEGSKA (reference sequence). The CDR3 is made up of 14 amino acids. V was clipped by 1 base and J by 4 bases, with 13 bases between them.

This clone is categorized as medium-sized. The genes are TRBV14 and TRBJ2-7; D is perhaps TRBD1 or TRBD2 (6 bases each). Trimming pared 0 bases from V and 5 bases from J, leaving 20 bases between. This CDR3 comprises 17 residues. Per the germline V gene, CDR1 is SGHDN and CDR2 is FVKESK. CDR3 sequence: CASSQEPLGGPLHEQYF. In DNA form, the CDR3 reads TGTGCCAGCAGCCAAGAGCCCCTAGGGGGGCCCTTACACGAGCAGTACTTC.

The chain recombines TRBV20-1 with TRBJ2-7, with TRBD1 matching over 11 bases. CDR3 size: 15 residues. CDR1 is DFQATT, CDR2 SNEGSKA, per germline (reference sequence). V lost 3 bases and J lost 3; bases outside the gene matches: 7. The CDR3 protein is CSARGTGGFFYEQYF. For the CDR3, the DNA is TGCAGTGCTAGGGGGACAGGGGGTTTTTTCTACGAGCAGTACTTC.

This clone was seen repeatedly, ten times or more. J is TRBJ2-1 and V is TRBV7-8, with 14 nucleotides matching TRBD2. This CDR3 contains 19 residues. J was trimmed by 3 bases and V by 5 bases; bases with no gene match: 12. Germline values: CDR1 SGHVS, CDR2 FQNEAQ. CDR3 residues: CASSTPSRGTSGSYNEQFF. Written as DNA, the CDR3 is TGTGCCAGCAGCACACCTAGCCGGGGGACTAGCGGGAGCTACAATGAGCAGTTCTTC.

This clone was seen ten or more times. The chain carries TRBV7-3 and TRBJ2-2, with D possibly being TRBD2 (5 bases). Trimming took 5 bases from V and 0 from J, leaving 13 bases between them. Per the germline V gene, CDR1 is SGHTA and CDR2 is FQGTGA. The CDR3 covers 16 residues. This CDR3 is CASSHLSGSNTGELFF. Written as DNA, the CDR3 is TGTGCCAGCAGCCACCTCAGCGGATCGAACACCGGGGAGCTGTTTTTT.